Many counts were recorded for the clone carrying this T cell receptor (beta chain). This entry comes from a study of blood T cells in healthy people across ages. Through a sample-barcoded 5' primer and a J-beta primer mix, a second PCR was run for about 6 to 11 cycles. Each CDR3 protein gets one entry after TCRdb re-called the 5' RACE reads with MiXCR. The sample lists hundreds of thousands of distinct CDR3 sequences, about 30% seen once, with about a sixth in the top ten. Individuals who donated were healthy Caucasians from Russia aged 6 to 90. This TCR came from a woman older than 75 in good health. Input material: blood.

This chain's CDR3 is CASSLTTSGQETQYF. The CDR3 DNA is TGTGCCAGCAGCTTAACGACTAGCGGACAAGAGACCCAGTACTTC. V gene TRBV7-7 combines with J gene TRBJ2-5; TRBD2 matches at 9 bases. Germline CDR1 and CDR2: SSHAT and FNYEAQ (reference sequence). The CDR3 loop spans 15 amino acids. V shed 2 bases and J 2 bases; nucleotides not matched to a gene: 3.